Only a few counts were recorded for the clone carrying this T cell receptor (beta chain). Its antigen is not known. This entry belongs to a study of cytotoxic CD8 clonotypes in ibrutinib-treated CLL. General study points: Public clonotypes were rare and shrank or held steady on treatment. Before falling back toward baseline at progression, clonality had risen at the time of ibrutinib response. Baseline values of clonality outstripped age-matched healthy donors and followed circulating CD8+ T-cell counts.

V dropped 7 bases and J dropped 4 bases, with 17 bases sitting between them. The germline gives CDR1 SNHLY, CDR2 FYNNEI. The CDR3 length is 14 residues. Some clones are missing from TCRdb's copy, which holds only in-frame ones; the method was immunoSEQ multiplex PCR. This sample yields under 200,000 clones, of which 81% are seen a single time; roughly 2% belongs to the top ten. The TCR beta libraries used roughly 2.2 micrograms of genomic DNA that came from cryopreserved PBMCs. The receptor comes from a human donor with chronic lymphocytic leukemia. This sequence joins TRBV2 and TRBJ2-7; D possibly corresponds to TRBD1 (7 bases). The sample here was PBMCs, taken after 12 months of ibrutinib treatment. The CDR3 here is CASKAGTESYEQYF. For the CDR3, the DNA is TGTGCCAGCAAGGCGGGGACAGAGTCGTACGAGCAGTACTTC. Filled out from reference TRBV2 and TRBJ2-7, the complete variable domain reads EPEVTQTPSHQVTQMGQEVILRCVPISNHLYFYWYRQILGQKVEFLVSFYNNEISEKSEIFDDQFSVERPDGSNFTLKIRSTKLEDSAMYFCASKAGTESYEQYFGPGTRLTVT.